This T cell receptor beta chain appears in the sequencing data of a study of T cell responses to AZD1222 COVID-19 vaccine. Assay used: immunoSEQ multiplex PCR; TCRdb lists only in-frame clones, some missing. The table includes some 120,000 clones, around 90% detected once. The receptor comes from an adult in good health. The material was peripheral blood, obtained on day 0 of AZD1222 vaccination.

The CDR3 reads CASIGGKIGETQYF. CDR3 nucleotide sequence: TGTGCCAGCATTGGCGGGAAGATCGGAGAGACCCAGTACTTC. The rearrangement links TRBV27 to TRBJ2-5, with a weak D call TRBD2 (6 bases). This CDR3 has 14 amino acids. Germline loops: CDR1 MNHEY, CDR2 SMNVEV (reference sequence). Trimming took 7 bases from V and 4 from J, leaving 16 bases between them.